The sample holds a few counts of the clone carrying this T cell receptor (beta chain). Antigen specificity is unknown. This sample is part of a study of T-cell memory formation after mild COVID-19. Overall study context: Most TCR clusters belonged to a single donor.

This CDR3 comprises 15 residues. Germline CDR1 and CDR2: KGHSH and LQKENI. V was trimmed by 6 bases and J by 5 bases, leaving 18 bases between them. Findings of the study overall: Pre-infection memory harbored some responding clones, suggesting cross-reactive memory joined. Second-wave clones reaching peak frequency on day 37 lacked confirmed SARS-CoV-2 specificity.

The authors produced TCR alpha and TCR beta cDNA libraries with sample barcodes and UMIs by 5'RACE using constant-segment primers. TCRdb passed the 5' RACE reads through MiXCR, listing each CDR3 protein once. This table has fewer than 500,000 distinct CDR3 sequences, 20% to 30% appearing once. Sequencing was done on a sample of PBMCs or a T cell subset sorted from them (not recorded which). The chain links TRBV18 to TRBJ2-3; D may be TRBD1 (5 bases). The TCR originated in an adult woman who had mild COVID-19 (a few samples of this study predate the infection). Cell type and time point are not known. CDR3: CASSRLIHTGDTQYF. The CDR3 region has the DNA TGTGCCAGCTCCCGCCTCATCCACACAGGAGATACGCAGTATTTT.